The clone carrying this T cell receptor (beta chain) was recorded only once. The assay was immunoSEQ multiplex PCR, and TCRdb's table has in-frame clones only and misses some. Here the sample spans more than 150,000 clones, around 82% being singletons. Germline V gene data show CDR1 as MNHEY and CDR2 as SVGAGI. The CDR3 is 13 amino acids. With 10 bases clipped from V and 8 bases from J, the junction kept 3 bases outside the gene matches. The sample belongs to a study of blood T cell repertoires in COVID-19. The clonotype comes from a man between 35 and 55 years old who had recovered from COVID-19. V and J are TRBV6-5 and TRBJ2-1; 15 bases map to TRBD2. The sequenced sample consisted of PBMCs or T cells enriched from blood (not recorded which). This chain's CDR3 is CATGLAGGDEQFF. In nucleotides, the CDR3 is TGTGCCACGGGACTAGCGGGAGGCGATGAGCAGTTCTTC.